Listed below are T cell receptor beta chains from one sample, sequenced in a study of OX40 agonist ivuxolimab in advanced cancers. Generated by immunoSEQ multiplex PCR, the TCRdb table keeps only in-frame clones and is missing some. The sample has 15,000 to 20,000 clones; around 93% are singletons. The sequenced sample was CD4+ or CD8+ T cells sorted from blood, obtained in a trial of the OX40 agonist ivuxolimab. The receptors were gathered from an adult with an advanced solid tumor such as melanoma, head and neck, liver or kidney cancer. Each CDR3 is given with its conserved first and last residue. Each record gives: V gene, D gene, J gene, clone size, CDR3 protein, CDR3 DNA. The D gene is left open where the match is weak. The size of a clone is reported for some rows only, either as once, few or many, or as a class for expanded clones.

V: TRBV11-3; D: TRBD1; J: TRBJ1-1; size: once; CDR3: CASRSGQGGTEAFF; DNA: TGTGCCAGCAGATCCGGACAGGGCGGGACTGAAGCTTTCTTT
V: TRBV30; D: .; J: TRBJ1-1; size: .; CDR3: CAWGPMNTEAFF; DNA: TGTGCCTGGGGGCCCATGAACACTGAAGCTTTCTTT
V: TRBV2; D: TRBD2; J: TRBJ2-1; size: .; CDR3: CASSDFSTRGGVYNEQFF; DNA: TGTGCCAGCAGTGACTTTTCAACGCGGGGGGGCGTCTACAATGAGCAGTTCTTC
V: TRBV11-2; D: .; J: TRBJ1-6; size: .; CDR3: CASSLTGVMNNSPLHF; DNA: TGTGCCAGCAGCTTGACAGGAGTGATGAATAATTCACCCCTCCACTTT
V: TRBV13; D: .; J: TRBJ2-1; size: .; CDR3: CASSRTRSSSYNEQFF; DNA: TGTGCCAGCAGCAGAACGCGATCGAGCTCCTACAATGAGCAGTTCTTC
V: TRBV27; D: .; J: TRBJ2-1; size: .; CDR3: CASSFAIYNEQFF; DNA: TGTGCCAGCAGTTTTGCTATCTACAATGAGCAGTTCTTC
V: TRBV30; D: .; J: TRBJ2-7; size: .; CDR3: CAWSRDSNRYEQYF; DNA: TGTGCCTGGAGTCGTGACAGTAACCGCTACGAGCAGTACTTC
V: TRBV11-2; D: .; J: TRBJ2-5; size: .; CDR3: CASTPVGQETQYF; DNA: TGTGCCAGCACCCCAGTAGGGCAAGAGACCCAGTACTTC
V: TRBV7-9; D: .; J: TRBJ2-1; size: .; CDR3: CASSFRSSYNEQFF; DNA: TGTGCCAGCAGCTTCCGTAGCTCCTACAATGAGCAGTTCTTC
V: TRBV11-3; D: TRBD2; J: TRBJ2-1; size: once; CDR3: CASTPSGLWGEQFF; DNA: TGTGCCAGCACCCCTAGCGGCTTATGGGGTGAGCAGTTCTTC
V: TRBV5-1; D: TRBD1; J: TRBJ2-1; size: .; CDR3: CASSFPGQGAYNEQFF; DNA: TGCGCCAGCAGCTTCCCGGGACAGGGGGCCTACAATGAGCAGTTCTTC
V: TRBV6-1; D: .; J: TRBJ2-7; size: .; CDR3: CASSEDNSYEQYF; DNA: TGTGCCAGCAGTGAAGACAACAGCTACGAGCAGTACTTC
V: TRBV2; D: .; J: TRBJ2-7; size: .; CDR3: CASSVGVYEQYF; DNA: TGTGCCAGCTCTGTTGGGGTCTACGAGCAGTACTTC
V: TRBV5-8; D: TRBD2; J: TRBJ2-7; size: .; CDR3: CASSPSGNEQYF; DNA: TGTGCCAGCAGCCCTAGCGGGAACGAGCAGTACTTC
V: TRBV6-1; D: .; J: TRBJ2-7; size: .; CDR3: CASSEDATYEQYF; DNA: TGTGCCAGCAGTGAAGACGCCACCTACGAGCAGTACTTC
V: TRBV2; D: TRBD2; J: TRBJ2-5; size: .; CDR3: CASSERSSGQETQYF; DNA: TGTGCCAGCAGTGAGAGGTCTAGCGGTCAAGAGACCCAGTACTTC
V: TRBV27; D: TRBD2; J: TRBJ2-1; size: .; CDR3: CASSSAGDLNEQFF; DNA: TGTGCCAGCAGTTCTGCGGGAGACTTGAATGAGCAGTTCTTC
V: TRBV15; D: TRBD1; J: TRBJ1-2; size: .; CDR3: CATSVRQGIWGYTF; DNA: TGTGCCACCAGCGTAAGACAGGGAATCTGGGGCTACACCTTC
V: TRBV29-1; D: .; J: TRBJ1-5; size: .; CDR3: CSVSPPRTVQNQPQHF; DNA: TGCAGCGTTTCCCCCCCCCGGACAGTTCAAAATCAGCCCCAGCATTTT
V: TRBV7-3; D: .; J: TRBJ2-2; size: .; CDR3: CASSQGLGTGELFF; DNA: TGTGCCAGCAGCCAGGGGCTAGGCACCGGGGAGCTGTTTTTT
V: TRBV11-3; D: .; J: TRBJ2-1; size: .; CDR3: CASSPWNNEQFF; DNA: TGTGCCAGCAGCCCATGGAACAATGAGCAGTTCTTC
V: TRBV6-5; D: .; J: TRBJ2-7; size: once; CDR3: CASSYRSSYEQYF; DNA: TGTGCCAGCAGTTACAGAAGCTCCTACGAGCAGTACTTC
V: TRBV19; D: .; J: TRBJ2-3; size: .; CDR3: CASSEWVSKGTDTQYF; DNA: TGTGCCAGTAGTGAGTGGGTCTCGAAAGGCACAGATACGCAGTATTTT
V: TRBV4-1; D: TRBD1; J: TRBJ1-3; size: .; CDR3: CASSRDRGGNTIYF; DNA: TGCGCCAGCAGCCGCGACAGGGGAGGAAACACCATATATTTT
V: TRBV7-9; D: .; J: TRBJ2-7; size: .; CDR3: CASSSSRSYEQYF; DNA: TGTGCCAGCAGCTCCTCCCGGAGCTACGAGCAGTACTTC
V: TRBV13; D: .; J: TRBJ1-5; size: .; CDR3: CASSLQGNQPQHF; DNA: TGTGCCAGCAGCTTACAGGGGAATCAGCCCCAGCATTTT
V: TRBV9; D: TRBD2; J: TRBJ2-1; size: .; CDR3: CASSTGAGGNEQFF; DNA: TGTGCCAGCAGTACCGGAGCGGGAGGGAATGAGCAGTTCTTC
V: TRBV19; D: .; J: TRBJ1-2; size: .; CDR3: CASTQSNYGYTF; DNA: TGTGCCAGTACCCAGTCTAACTATGGCTACACCTTC
V: TRBV19; D: TRBD1; J: TRBJ2-5; size: .; CDR3: CASSIPRTGGLQETQYF; DNA: TGTGCCAGTAGTATTCCAAGGACAGGGGGCCTCCAAGAGACCCAGTACTTC